This note documents a single T cell receptor (beta chain) sequence. Assay used: immunoSEQ multiplex PCR; TCRdb lists only in-frame clones, some missing. Here the sample spans tens of thousands of clones, more than 75% being singletons. V dropped 2 bases and J dropped 0; count of bases not matched to a gene: 7. CDR3 length: 17 residues. The V gene's germline CDR1 is SNHLY and CDR2 FYNNEI. This sample stems from a study of glioma-infiltrating T cells after dendritic cell vaccination. Specified time point: after dendritic cell vaccination, including at tumor progression/relapse. The rearrangement joins TRBV2 to TRBJ1-3; 7 nucleotides align to TRBD1. This clonotype was sampled from a human donor with glioblastoma. The source material was blood, sampled after dendritic cell vaccination. The CDR3 DNA sequence: TGTGCCAGCAGTGAAATGCCAGGACAGGTCTCTGGAAACACCATATATTTT. It translates to CASSEMPGQVSGNTIYF.